This T cell receptor (beta chain) was profiled in a study of CD8+CD57+ T cells in acquired aplastic anemia. About the research overall: DNA from sorted CD4+ and CD8+ cells averaged roughly 3.2 ug. Whole-study findings and limits: Statistical testing detected no significant gap in CD8+ Simpson's diversity between patients and controls. Some 31 sequences, all CD8+ CDR3, were shared between patients and controls.

Before being chosen for sequencing, patients had shown CD8+CD57+ cell expansion by flow cytometry. Diagnosis of severe acquired aplastic anemia applied to all patients. Genomic DNA acted as the template from which TCR beta VDJ combination and CDR3 sequence profiling were carried out. TCRdb reprocessed the reads via MiXCR and lists one record per CDR3 protein. The sample records around 430,000 distinct CDR3 sequences, about a third being singletons. For this clonotype: The antigen is unknown.

Looked up from germline, CDR1 is KGHDR and CDR2 is SFDVKD. The CDR3 extends over 14 amino acids. V gave up 6 bases and J gave up 6 bases, with 16 bases separating them. Input material: sorted CD4+, CD8+, or CD8+CD57+ T cells (not recorded which) from PBMCs. The source of this sequence is a human donor with aplastic anemia. The chain uses TRBV24-1 and TRBJ1-2; tentatively, D is TRBD1 (5 bases). The CDR3 protein is CATSRRLGTNGYTF. CDR3 DNA: TGTGCCACCAGTCGGAGGTTAGGGACGAATGGCTACACCTTC.